The present TCR beta chain was sequenced within a study of blood T cell repertoires in COVID-19. Study overall: Acute and convalescent COVID-19 specimens originated in the United States, Italy and Spain. PBMCs, B-cell-depleted T cells, or T cells were the source of the cDNA or gDNA that made up the material.

The CDR3 runs to 15 residues. After removal of 3 bases from V and 0 bases from J, the junction contained 1 base not matched to a gene. Germline V gives CDR1 SGHTA, CDR2 FQGNSA. As processed by the authors: Nucleated cell counts were estimated from reference gene primer amplification. TCRdb keeps only in-frame clones here, not all; method: immunoSEQ multiplex PCR. Clone size and the V and J calls come from that table; the DNA yielded D and trimming. The sample carries about 84,000 clones, about 83% recorded once. The specimen sequenced was peripheral blood. The source is a woman over 75 with acute or convalescent COVID-19. The chain joins TRBV7-2 to TRBJ2-5, with TRBD2 matching 10 bases. CDR3 in amino acids: CASSFTSGNQETQYF. DNA of the CDR3: TGTGCCAGCAGCTTCACTAGCGGGAACCAAGAGACCCAGTACTTC. The complete variable domain, with remaining parts taken from reference TRBV7-2 and TRBJ2-5, reads GAGVSQSPSNKVTEKGKDVELRCDPISGHTALYWYRQSLGQGLEFLIYFQGNSAPDKSGLPSDRFSAERTGGSVSTLTIQRTQQEDSAVYLCASSFTSGNQETQYFGPGTRLLVL.